The clone carrying this T cell receptor (beta chain) showed up just once. The record originates from a study of OX40 agonist ivuxolimab in advanced cancers. The wider study: The patients received ivuxolimab by intravenous route every 2 weeks at 0.01 to 10 mg/kg. Participants could have had prior anti-PD-1, anti-PD-L1 or anti-CTLA-4 therapy, and roughly 40% had some.

Data came from immunoSEQ multiplex PCR; TCRdb stores just in-frame clones and leaves some out. The data show fewer than 85,000 clones, roughly nine tenths seen once. This CDR3 has 16 amino acids. V lost 1 base and J lost 8; bases outside the gene matches: 10. CDR1 LNHDA and CDR2 SQIVND come from the germline V gene (reference sequence). Sequencing was performed on CD4+ or CD8+ T cells sorted from blood, taken in a trial of the OX40 agonist ivuxolimab. V is TRBV19 and J is TRBJ1-4; 7 bases are shared with TRBD1. This clonotype was obtained from an adult with an advanced solid tumor such as melanoma, head and neck, liver or kidney cancer. The CDR3 spells CASSIGQGRGVEKLFF. CDR3 in DNA: TGTGCCAGTAGTATAGGACAGGGAAGAGGTGTGGAAAAACTGTTTTTT.